The 24 T cell receptor beta chains below were found in one sample sequenced in a study of Ad26.COV2.S vaccination and SARS-CoV-2 variants. The sample's treatment: roughly 18 received Ad26.COV2.S at low or high dose, single or two shots; a few received placebo; per-sample allocation not given. Day 63 after the first injection of vaccine or placebo was the sampling time. Sequencing was performed with immunoSEQ multiplex PCR; in TCRdb, only in-frame clones are kept and a portion is missing. The data show about 350,000 clones, 88% seen once. The sequencing used peripheral blood, collected in a trial of Ad26.COV2.S vaccine versus placebo. The receptor set was obtained from a person between 18 and 60 years old who received the Ad26.COV2.S COVID-19 vaccine or a placebo.

This chain links TRBV10-3 with TRBJ2-5; tentative D call: TRBD2 (6 bases). V lost 11 bases, J lost 3 bases, and 10 bases lay in between. Per the germline V gene, CDR1 is ENHRY and CDR2 is SYGVKD. This CDR3 is built from 11 residues. CDR3 protein: CASGDEETQYF. CDR3 coding DNA: TGTGCCTCGGGAGATGAAGAGACCCAGTACTTC.

The chain joins TRBV28 to TRBJ1-1, with D unclear. Germline CDR1 MDHEN, CDR2 SYDVKM. V shed 9 bases and J shed 0 bases, with 14 bases lying between them. CDR3 length: 14 residues. The CDR3 coding sequence is TGTGCCAGTATGGTGAAAGTCATGAACACTGAAGCTTTCTTT. Its protein is CASMVKVMNTEAFF. Filled out from reference TRBV28 and TRBJ1-1, the complete variable domain reads DVKVTQSSRYLVKRTGEKVFLECVQDMDHENMFWYRQDPGLGLRLIYFSYDVKMKEKGDIPEGYSVSREKKERFSLILESASTNQTSMYLCASMVKVMNTEAFFGQGTRLTVV.

As for this clone: The same CDR3 arises from other DNA sequences in this sample as well. CDR3 amino acids: CASSIGRGPYEQYF. CDR3 nucleotide sequence: TGTGCCAGTAGTATAGGCAGGGGACCCTACGAGCAGTACTTC. The V gene is TRBV19, the J gene TRBJ2-7; TRBD1 is a possible D gene (6 bases). CDR1 LNHDA and CDR2 SQIVND come from the germline V gene (reference sequence). The V and J ends lost 1 base and 2 bases respectively, with 9 bases between them. This CDR3 region has 14 residues.

This rearrangement joins TRBV12-3 or TRBV12-4 to TRBJ2-7; D not certain. Trimming cost V 9 bases and J 1 base, with 10 bases left between them. CDR3 length: 12 amino acids. CDR3: CASGLSSYEQYF. Here the CDR3 DNA reads TGTGCCAGTGGTTTAAGTTCCTACGAGCAGTACTTC.

V usage is TRBV6-5 and J usage is TRBJ1-5, with 9 positions matching TRBD1. Germline assignment: CDR1 MNHEY and CDR2 SVGAGI. The junction had 5 bases not matched to a gene; V was cut back by 4 bases and J by 4 bases. CDR3 length equals 15 residues. The CDR3 region is CASSSGTGINQPQHF. In DNA, the CDR3 is TGTGCCAGCAGTTCGGGGACAGGGATAAATCAGCCCCAGCATTTT.

The chain links TRBV6-5 to TRBJ2-5; no clear D. V was shortened by 5 bases and J by 5 bases, with 12 bases between the two germline ends. CDR3 length: 13 residues. Germline V gene data show CDR1 as MNHEY and CDR2 as SVGAGI. The CDR3 DNA reads TGTGCCAGCAGTACCCGGACCAGTGAGACCCAGTACTTC. Translated, it gives CASSTRTSETQYF.

J is TRBJ2-7 and V is TRBV27, with TRBD2 matching 8 bases. The ends lost 5 bases at V and 3 bases at J; junction bases unmatched: 6. Germline loops: CDR1 MNHEY, CDR2 SMNVEV (reference sequence). The CDR3 runs to 14 residues. The CDR3 here is CASSTGLAGYEQYF. CDR3 nucleotides: TGTGCCAGCAGTACAGGGCTAGCGGGCTACGAGCAGTACTTC.

The genes are TRBV6-1 and TRBJ1-5, with D unclear. Trimming removed 6 bases at V and 5 bases at J, with 11 bases between. This CDR3 region has 13 residues. Germline CDR1 MNHNS, CDR2 SASEGT. The CDR3 nucleotides are TGTGCCAGCAGCCCAGGAGGTTATCAGCCCCAGCATTTT. This encodes CASSPGGYQPQHF.

This chain links TRBV19 with TRBJ1-2; the match to TRBD1 covers 7 bases. This CDR3 contains 15 residues. The junction had 8 bases not matched to a gene; V was cut back by 4 bases and J by 3 bases. Germline V gene data show CDR1 as LNHDA and CDR2 as SQIVND (reference sequence). The CDR3 reads CASSTTGVGDYGYTF. The DNA for the CDR3 is TGTGCCAGTAGTACAACAGGGGTAGGGGACTATGGCTACACCTTC.

This rearrangement joins TRBV4-2 to TRBJ1-2; 7 positions agree with TRBD1. J was trimmed by 7 bases and V by 0 bases; bases with no gene match: 17. CDR3 length equals 18 residues. Germline lookup yields CDR1 LGHNA and CDR2 YNFKEQ. The CDR3 is CASSQEDRGTVKAGGYTF. CDR3 nucleotide sequence: TGTGCCAGCAGCCAAGAAGACCGAGGGACAGTAAAAGCCGGTGGCTACACCTTC.

This clone was detected a few times. CDR3 sequence (DNA): TGTGCCAGCAGCTTCTCTGACAGGGGGGTTGAGAAGTACTTC. This sequence encodes CASSFSDRGVEKYF. The chain employs TRBV7-3 and TRBJ2-7, with 9 bases aligning to TRBD1. This CDR3 region has 14 residues. CDR1 and CDR2 (germline): SGHTA, FQGTGA. V trimming: 3 bases; J trimming: 11 bases; junction bases outside the gene matches: 11.

This clone occurred a few times. The chain joins TRBV10-3 to TRBJ1-4, with 7 nucleotides matching TRBD1. The CDR3 extends over 13 amino acids. Germline CDR1 is ENHRY and CDR2 is SYGVKD. V was pared by 4 bases and J by 5 bases, with 1 base of the junction left unmatched. CDR3 DNA sequence: TGTGCCATCAGTGTACAGGGGAATGAAAAACTGTTTTTT. Translation gives CAISVQGNEKLFF.

The rearrangement links TRBV7-9 to TRBJ1-1; unclear D gene. Germline assignment: CDR1 SEHNR and CDR2 FQNEAQ (reference sequence). The CDR3 totals 13 residues. The V end lost 2 bases, the J end lost 1 base, and 5 bases lay between the germline ends. In DNA form, the CDR3 reads TGTGCCAGCAGCTTACTTGAGAACACTGAAGCTTTCTTT. Translation: CASSLLENTEAFF. The full variable domain, completed using reference TRBV7-9 and TRBJ1-1, is DTGVSQNPRHKITKRGQNVTFRCDPISEHNRLYWYRQTLGQGPEFLTYFQNEAQLEKSRLLSDRFSAERPKGSFSTLEIQRTEQGDSAMYLCASSLLENTEAFFGQGTRLTVV.

In this sample, this clone turned up once. The V and J genes are TRBV7-3 and TRBJ2-3; TRBD2 matches 10 bases. Unmatched junction bases numbered 9, after V lost 7 bases and J lost 2 bases. The V gene's germline CDR1 is SGHTA and CDR2 FQGTGA. The CDR3 spans 16 residues. For the CDR3, the DNA is TGTGCCAGCACCCAAACCGGGACTAGCGACACAGATACGCAGTATTTT. This encodes CASTQTGTSDTDTQYF.

This sequence joins TRBV19 and TRBJ2-5; 8 nucleotides align to TRBD1. Germline loops: CDR1 LNHDA, CDR2 SQIVND (reference sequence). This CDR3 region has 15 residues. Unmatched junction bases numbered 7, after V lost 6 bases and J lost 1 base. The CDR3 loop reads CASRLTGVAQETQYF. In DNA form, the CDR3 reads TGTGCCAGTAGATTGACAGGGGTGGCCCAAGAGACCCAGTACTTC.

The chain's CDR3 is CASSLAGNEDTQYF. CDR3 coding DNA: TGTGCCAGCAGCTTGGCAGGGAATGAAGATACGCAGTATTTT. V gene TRBV7-9 combines with J gene TRBJ2-3, with D tentatively TRBD1 (5 bases). Germline V gene data show CDR1 as SEHNR and CDR2 as FQNEAQ (reference sequence). Trimming stripped 3 bases from V and 5 bases from J, with 12 bases between. This CDR3 has 14 residues. The complete variable domain, with remaining parts taken from reference TRBV7-9 and TRBJ2-3, reads DTGVSQNPRHKITKRGQNVTFRCDPISEHNRLYWYRQTLGQGPEFLTYFQNEAQLEKSRLLSDRFSAERPKGSFSTLEIQRTEQGDSAMYLCASSLAGNEDTQYFGPGTRLTVL.

This clone was found once. This sequence joins TRBV10-3 and TRBJ2-1, with 7 bases that match TRBD1. The CDR3 has 15 amino acids. Germline lookup yields CDR1 ENHRY and CDR2 SYGVKD. The J segment lost 1 base and the V segment lost 6 bases, leaving 6 bases of the junction unmatched. The DNA for the CDR3 is TGTGCCATCAGCCGACAGGGTGGGTCCTACAATGAGCAGTTCTTC. This sequence encodes CAISRQGGSYNEQFF.

This clone was found once. Within the sample, other DNA sequences also encode this same CDR3. The chain links TRBV5-1 to TRBJ2-7; TRBD1 matches at 9 bases. Germline-derived CDR1 and CDR2 are SGHRS and YFSETQ. CDR3 length: 14 residues. V gave up 4 bases and J gave up 4 bases; unmatched junction bases: 6. As DNA, the CDR3 is TGCGCCAGCAGCCCTGGACAGGGGAGATACGAGCAGTACTTC. Its translation is CASSPGQGRYEQYF.

The rearrangement links TRBV23-1 to TRBJ1-4; TRBD1 is a possible D gene (5 bases). TRBV23-1 is an ORF, with its function uncertain. The CDR3 has 12 amino acids. Deletions cut 10 bases from V and 7 bases from J, with 13 bases between. The CDR3 sequence is CANNGGGEKLFF. For the CDR3, the DNA is TGCGCCAACAATGGGGGAGGTGAAAAACTGTTTTTT.

The genes are TRBV4-3 and TRBJ2-3, with 15 bases lining up with TRBD2. This CDR3 contains 16 residues. The ends lost 4 bases at V and 4 bases at J; junction bases unmatched: 3. Looked up from germline, CDR1 is LGHNA and CDR2 is YSLEER. DNA of the CDR3: TGCGCCAGCAGCCTGGGACTAGCGGGAGGAGCAGATACGCAGTATTTT. Translation: CASSLGLAGGADTQYF.

This chain uses TRBV4-2 with TRBJ1-1; tentatively, D is TRBD1 (6 bases). The CDR3 contains 16 residues. From germline, CDR1 is LGHNA and CDR2 YNFKEQ. Trimming removed 3 bases at V and 3 bases at J, with 17 bases between. The chain's CDR3 is CASSHRRGGVYTEAFF. The CDR3 coding sequence is TGTGCCAGCAGCCACCGAAGGGGGGGCGTCTACACTGAAGCTTTCTTT.

The chain has TRBV5-6 and TRBJ1-2; perhaps TRBD1 as D (5 bases). CDR3 size: 14 residues. From germline, CDR1 is SGHDT and CDR2 YYEEEE. V gave up 1 base and J gave up 4 bases, with 11 bases separating them. CDR3 residues: CASSLYRGGYGYTF. Written as DNA, the CDR3 is TGTGCCAGCAGCTTGTATCGTGGGGGCTATGGCTACACCTTC. The full variable domain, rest sourced from reference TRBV5-6 and TRBJ1-2, is DAGVTQSPTHLIKTRGQQVTLRCSPKSGHDTVSWYQQALGQGPQFIFQYYEEEERQRGNFPDRFSGHQFPNYSSELNVNALLLGDSALYLCASSLYRGGYGYTFGSGTRLTVV.

This clone was seen a few times. The chain employs TRBV7-9 and TRBJ1-5; the match to TRBD1 covers 9 bases. Trimming took 1 base from V and 6 from J; bases not matched to a gene: 4. The CDR3 consists of 15 residues. The germline gives CDR1 SEHNR, CDR2 FQNEAQ (reference sequence). Written as DNA, the CDR3 is TGTGCCAGCAGCTTAGACAGGGGGCGCAGTCAGCCCCAGCATTTT. Translation: CASSLDRGRSQPQHF. Filled out from reference TRBV7-9 and TRBJ1-5, the complete variable domain reads DTGVSQNPRHKITKRGQNVTFRCDPISEHNRLYWYRQTLGQGPEFLTYFQNEAQLEKSRLLSDRFSAERPKGSFSTLEIQRTEQGDSAMYLCASSLDRGRSQPQHFGDGTRLSIL.

The chain links TRBV30 to TRBJ1-4; tentatively, D is TRBD1 (5 bases). The CDR3 has 15 amino acids. Germline V gives CDR1 GTSNPN, CDR2 SVGIG (reference sequence). V dropped 3 bases and J dropped 7 bases, with 18 bases sitting between them. The CDR3 DNA sequence: TGTGCCTGGAGACCCAGGGAGGGTTTAGGTGAAAAACTGTTTTTT. Translation: CAWRPREGLGEKLFF.